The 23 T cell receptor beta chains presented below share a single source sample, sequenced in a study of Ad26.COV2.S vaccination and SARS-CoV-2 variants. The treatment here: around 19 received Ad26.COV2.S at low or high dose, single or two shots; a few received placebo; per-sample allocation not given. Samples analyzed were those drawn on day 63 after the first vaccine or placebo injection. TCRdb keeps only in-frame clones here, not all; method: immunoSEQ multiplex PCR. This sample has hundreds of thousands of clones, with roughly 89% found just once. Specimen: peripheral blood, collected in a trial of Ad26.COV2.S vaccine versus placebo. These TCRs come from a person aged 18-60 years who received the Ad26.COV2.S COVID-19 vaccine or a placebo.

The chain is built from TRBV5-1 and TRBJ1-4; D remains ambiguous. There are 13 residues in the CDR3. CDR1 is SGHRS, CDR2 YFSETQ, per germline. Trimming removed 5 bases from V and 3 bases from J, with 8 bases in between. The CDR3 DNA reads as TGCGCCAGCAGTCGTCAACCTAATGAAAAACTGTTTTTT. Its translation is CASSRQPNEKLFF.

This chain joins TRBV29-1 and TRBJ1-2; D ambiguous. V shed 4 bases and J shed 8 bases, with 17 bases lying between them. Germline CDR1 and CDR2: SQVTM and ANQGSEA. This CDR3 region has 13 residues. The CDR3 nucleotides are TGCAGCGTTGTAGCGGGCCCTTCGGCGGGCTACACCTTC. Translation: CSVVAGPSAGYTF.

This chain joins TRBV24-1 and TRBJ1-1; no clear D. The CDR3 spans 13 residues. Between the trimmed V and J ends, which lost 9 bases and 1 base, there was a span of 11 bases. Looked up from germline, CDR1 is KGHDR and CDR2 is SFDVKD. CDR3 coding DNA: TGTGCCACCTCCCTAGGCTGGAACACTGAAGCTTTCTTT. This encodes CATSLGWNTEAFF.

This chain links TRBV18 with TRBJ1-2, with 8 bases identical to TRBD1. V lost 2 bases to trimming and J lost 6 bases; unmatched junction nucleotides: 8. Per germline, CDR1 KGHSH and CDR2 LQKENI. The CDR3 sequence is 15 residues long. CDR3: CASSPGQGAIHGYTF. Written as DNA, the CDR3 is TGTGCCAGCTCACCAGGGCAGGGGGCGATCCATGGCTACACCTTC.

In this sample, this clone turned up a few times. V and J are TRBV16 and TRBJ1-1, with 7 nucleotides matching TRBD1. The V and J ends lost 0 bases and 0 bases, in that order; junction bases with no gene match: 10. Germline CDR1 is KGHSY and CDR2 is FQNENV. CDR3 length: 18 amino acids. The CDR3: CASSQSVQGGALNTEAFF. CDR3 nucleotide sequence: TGTGCCAGCAGCCAATCCGTTCAGGGGGGGGCCCTGAACACTGAAGCTTTCTTT.

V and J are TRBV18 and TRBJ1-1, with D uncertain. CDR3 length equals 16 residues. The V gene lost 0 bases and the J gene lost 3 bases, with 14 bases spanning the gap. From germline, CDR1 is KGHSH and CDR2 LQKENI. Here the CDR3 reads CASSPPNLRADTEAFF. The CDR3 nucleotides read TGTGCCAGCTCACCACCGAACTTACGGGCGGACACTGAAGCTTTCTTT.

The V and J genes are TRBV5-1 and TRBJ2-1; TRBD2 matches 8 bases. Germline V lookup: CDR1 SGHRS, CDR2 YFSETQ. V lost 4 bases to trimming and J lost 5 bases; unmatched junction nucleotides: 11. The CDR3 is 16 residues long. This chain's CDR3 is CASSRAGTRGHNEQFF. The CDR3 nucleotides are TGCGCCAGCAGCCGAGCCGGGACTAGAGGCCACAATGAGCAGTTCTTC.

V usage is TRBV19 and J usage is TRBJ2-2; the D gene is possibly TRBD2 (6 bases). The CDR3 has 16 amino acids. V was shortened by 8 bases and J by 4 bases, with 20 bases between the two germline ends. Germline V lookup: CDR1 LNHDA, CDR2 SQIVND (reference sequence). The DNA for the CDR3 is TGTGCCAGTCGACGGGACTTCCCGATTATCACCGGGGAGCTGTTTTTT. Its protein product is CASRRDFPIITGELFF.

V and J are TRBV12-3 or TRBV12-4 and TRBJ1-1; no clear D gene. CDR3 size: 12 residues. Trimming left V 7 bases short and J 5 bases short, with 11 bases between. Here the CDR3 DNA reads TGTGCCAGCATCCCCCGGGAGACTGAAGCTTTCTTT. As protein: CASIPRETEAFF.

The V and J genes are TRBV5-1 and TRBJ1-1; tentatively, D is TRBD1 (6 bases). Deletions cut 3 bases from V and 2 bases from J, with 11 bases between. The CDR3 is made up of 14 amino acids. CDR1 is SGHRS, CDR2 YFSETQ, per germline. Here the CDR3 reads CASSWGTRNTEAFF. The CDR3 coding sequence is TGCGCCAGCAGCTGGGGGACACGTAACACTGAAGCTTTCTTT.

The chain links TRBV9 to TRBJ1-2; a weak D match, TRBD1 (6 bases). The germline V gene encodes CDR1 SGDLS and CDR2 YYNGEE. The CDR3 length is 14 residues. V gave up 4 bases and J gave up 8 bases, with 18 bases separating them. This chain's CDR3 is CASSLHSGAGGYTF. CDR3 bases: TGTGCCAGCAGCCTCCACTCAGGGGCCGGGGGCTACACCTTC.

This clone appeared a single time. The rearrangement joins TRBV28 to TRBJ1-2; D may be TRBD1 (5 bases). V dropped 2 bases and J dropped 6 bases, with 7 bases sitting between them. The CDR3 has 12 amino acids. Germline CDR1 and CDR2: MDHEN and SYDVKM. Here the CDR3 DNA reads TGTGCCAGCAGTTTAGGGGGTAATGGCTACACCTTC. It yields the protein CASSLGGNGYTF.

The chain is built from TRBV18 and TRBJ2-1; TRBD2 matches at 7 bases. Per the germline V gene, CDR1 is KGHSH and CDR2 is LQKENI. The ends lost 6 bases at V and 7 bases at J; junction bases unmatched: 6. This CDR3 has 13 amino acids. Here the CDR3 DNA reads TGTGCCAGCTCCCTCATACTAGCGAATGAGCAGTTCTTC. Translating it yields CASSLILANEQFF. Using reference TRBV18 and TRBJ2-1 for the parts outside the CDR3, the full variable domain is NAGVMQNPRHLVRRRGQEARLRCSPMKGHSHVYWYRQLPEEGLKFMVYLQKENIIDESGMPKERFSAEFPKEGPSILRIQQVVRGDSAAYFCASSLILANEQFFGPGTRLTVL.

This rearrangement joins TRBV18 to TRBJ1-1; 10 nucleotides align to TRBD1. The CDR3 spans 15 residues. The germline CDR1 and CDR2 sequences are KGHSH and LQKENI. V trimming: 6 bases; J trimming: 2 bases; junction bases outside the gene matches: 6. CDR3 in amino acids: CASSATGGHNTEAFF. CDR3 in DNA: TGTGCCAGCTCGGCGACAGGGGGCCATAACACTGAAGCTTTCTTT.

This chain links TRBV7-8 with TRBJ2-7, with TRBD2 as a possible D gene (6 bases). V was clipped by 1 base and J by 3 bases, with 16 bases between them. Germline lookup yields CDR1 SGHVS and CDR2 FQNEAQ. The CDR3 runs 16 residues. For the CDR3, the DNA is TGTGCCAGCAGCTTAGAGTTTGCTGCGGGAATCTACGAGCAGTACTTC. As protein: CASSLEFAAGIYEQYF. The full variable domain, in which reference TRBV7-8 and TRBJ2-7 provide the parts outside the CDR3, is GAGVSQSPRYKVAKRGQDVALRCDPISGHVSLFWYQQALGQGPEFLTYFQNEAQLDKSGLPSDRFFAERPEGSVSTLKIQRTQQEDSAVYLCASSLEFAAGIYEQYFGPGTRLTVT.

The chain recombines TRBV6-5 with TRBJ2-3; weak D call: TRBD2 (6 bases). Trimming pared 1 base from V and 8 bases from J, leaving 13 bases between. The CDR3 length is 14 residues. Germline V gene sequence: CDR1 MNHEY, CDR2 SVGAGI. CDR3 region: CASSYFSGEGTQYF. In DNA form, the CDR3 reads TGTGCCAGCAGTTACTTTTCGGGGGAAGGTACGCAGTATTTT.

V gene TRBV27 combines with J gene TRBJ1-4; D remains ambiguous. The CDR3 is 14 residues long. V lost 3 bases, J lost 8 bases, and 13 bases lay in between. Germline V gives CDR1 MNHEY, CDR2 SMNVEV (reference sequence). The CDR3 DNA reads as TGTGCCAGCAGTTTGTTAGGGATATCGGAAAAACTGTTTTTT. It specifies CASSLLGISEKLFF.

The CDR3, as DNA: TGCGCCAGCAGCCAAGTTATTAAGGCAGCGCCCCAGGCGACCCAGTACTTC. Translating gives CASSQVIKAAPQATQYF. The chain has TRBV4-3 and TRBJ2-5; D unclear. Deletions cut 1 base from V and 7 bases from J, with 22 bases between. The CDR3 consists of 17 residues. Germline CDR1 and CDR2: LGHNA and YSLEER.

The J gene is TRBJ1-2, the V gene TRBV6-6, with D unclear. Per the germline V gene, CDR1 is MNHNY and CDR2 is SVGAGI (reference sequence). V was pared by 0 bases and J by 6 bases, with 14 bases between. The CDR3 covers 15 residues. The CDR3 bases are TGTGCCAGCAGTTACTCGAACCAGGTTCTTAATGGCTACACCTTC. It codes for CASSYSNQVLNGYTF.

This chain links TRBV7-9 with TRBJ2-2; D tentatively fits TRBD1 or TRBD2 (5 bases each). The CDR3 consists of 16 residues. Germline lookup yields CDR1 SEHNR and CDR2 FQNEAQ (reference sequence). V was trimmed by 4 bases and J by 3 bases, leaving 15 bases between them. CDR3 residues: CASSSYQRGDTGELFF. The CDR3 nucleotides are TGTGCCAGCAGCTCCTACCAAAGGGGAGACACCGGGGAGCTGTTTTTT.

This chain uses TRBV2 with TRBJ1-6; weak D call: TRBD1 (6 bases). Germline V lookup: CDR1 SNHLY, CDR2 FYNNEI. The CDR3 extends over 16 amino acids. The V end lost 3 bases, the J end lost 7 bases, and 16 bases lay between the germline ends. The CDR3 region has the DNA TGTGCCAGCAGTGACAGGGGCTCTACCCGGAATTCACCCCTCCACTTT. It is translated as CASSDRGSTRNSPLHF.

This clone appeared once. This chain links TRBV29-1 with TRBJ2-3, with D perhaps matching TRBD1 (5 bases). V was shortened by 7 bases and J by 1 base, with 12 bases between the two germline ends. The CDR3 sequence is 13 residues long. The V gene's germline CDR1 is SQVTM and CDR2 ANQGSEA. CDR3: CSGSKGGTDTQYF. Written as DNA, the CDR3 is TGCAGCGGTAGCAAAGGGGGCACAGATACGCAGTATTTT.

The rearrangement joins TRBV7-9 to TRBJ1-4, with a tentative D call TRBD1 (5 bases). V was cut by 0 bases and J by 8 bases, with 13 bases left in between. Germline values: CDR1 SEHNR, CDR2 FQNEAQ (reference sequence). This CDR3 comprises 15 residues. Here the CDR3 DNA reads TGTGCCAGCAGCTTAGCAGCGCTAACAGGAGAAAAACTGTTTTTT. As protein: CASSLAALTGEKLFF.